Listed below are T cell receptor beta chains from one sample, sequenced in a study of cytomegalovirus exposure and HLA in healthy donors. Method: immunoSEQ multiplex PCR; TCRdb's copy keeps in-frame clones and lacks some. Its table lists about 77,000 clones. The sequencing input was PBMCs. The receptors were gathered from a man over 45 in good health and CMV-seropositive. The CDR3 runs from the conserved cysteine through the conserved F or W. Fields, in order: V gene, J gene, CDR3 protein.

TRBV10-3,TRBJ2-2,CAISAIWGTSKGGELFF
TRBV6-5,TRBJ2-5,CASSYYTQETQYF
TRBV7-9,TRBJ2-3,CASSLEGLARTDTQYF
TRBV6-5,TRBJ1-2,CASMKPRGYGYTF
TRBV9,TRBJ1-2,CASSVGGRDYGYTF
TRBV5-1,TRBJ1-2,CASSLIGFDRRYGYTF
TRBV9,TRBJ2-2,CASSVTSPGTGELFF
TRBV5-5,TRBJ2-5,CASSLYTGNPTAETQYF
TRBV6-1,TRBJ1-3,CASSGSGSGNTIYF
TRBV18,TRBJ2-7,CASSPKREGHEQYF
TRBV9,TRBJ2-3,CASSVEPGGTYTQYF
TRBV6-6,TRBJ2-1,CASIPGTSSYNEQFF
TRBV19,TRBJ2-3,CASSIRRQGATDTQYF
TRBV7-3,TRBJ1-1,CASSFGHGNTEAFF
TRBV9,TRBJ1-1,CASSLEARLNTEAFF
TRBV6-1,TRBJ1-2,CASSSGGGYTF